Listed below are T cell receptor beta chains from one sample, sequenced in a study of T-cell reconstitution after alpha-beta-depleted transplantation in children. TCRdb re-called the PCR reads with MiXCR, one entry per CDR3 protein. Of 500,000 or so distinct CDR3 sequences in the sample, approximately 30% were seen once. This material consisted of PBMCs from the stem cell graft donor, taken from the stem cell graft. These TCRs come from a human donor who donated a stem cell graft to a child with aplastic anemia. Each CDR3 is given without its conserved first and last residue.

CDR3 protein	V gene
ASSRNIGTSGNTIY	TRBV3-1
ASSLRGFVSPRREEGEQF	TRBV27
ASSLSYT	TRBV12-3/TRBV12-4
ASSLTRDGSYEQY	TRBV4-3
ATSDTGLYGYT	TRBV24-1
ASSELVHSYNEQF	TRBV11-2
ATSVGYRDEQF	TRBV24-1
ASSLREVGDTQY	TRBV12-3/TRBV12-4
ASSPGQFYEQY	TRBV5-6
SAAGGGHSYNEQF	TRBV20-1
ASSPDFGQPQH	TRBV7-2
SASQSNQPQH	TRBV20-1
SAKLAEYAYEQY	TRBV29-1
AARDPSGANVLT	TRBV19
ASTPLGQTYQPQH	TRBV7-8
ASSLMQLRDYGYT	TRBV7-2
ASSQGSSGPYNEQF	TRBV4-2
ASSKEAWGQF	TRBV19
SVEGVGGVGGYT	TRBV29-1
ASSPPTSMKPDTQY	TRBV7-9
ASSLQGTTQY	TRBV5-6
ASSLVVPETQY	TRBV7-2
ASSFTGDNEQF	TRBV11-1
ASSYESRELF	TRBV6-2/TRBV6-3
ASSLSLQETQY	TRBV7-3
ASSFQGAVHEAF	TRBV27
ASTRDLNQPQH	TRBV6-2/TRBV6-3
ATSRAINSNQPQH	TRBV15
ASSLHEGGANVLT	TRBV12-3/TRBV12-4
ASSEVEEYNEQF	TRBV25-1
ASSPGVAEAF	TRBV6-5
ASSYAGTENTEAF	TRBV7-2
ASSPSTSGYTGELF	TRBV12-3/TRBV12-4
ASSKTYEQY	TRBV6-6
ASSYGSKNTEAF	TRBV6-5
ASSKVGTSGPEGYYNEQF	TRBV21-1
ASSLAGGSGGTSYEQY	TRBV5-1
SARGTEPYEQY	TRBV20-1
ASSLDPGRSAKNIQY	TRBV11-2
SARTSSDYEQY	TRBV20-1
ASSQETGGNQPQH	TRBV4-3
ASSLATGHRNEQF	TRBV7-2
SASPPGVSNQPQH	TRBV20-1
ASSYPTRSEAF	TRBV6-2/TRBV6-3
ASSPGTAAIREF	TRBV14
ASSLDLAGGHNEQF	TRBV11-2